Listed below are T cell receptor beta chains from one sample, sequenced in a study of cytomegalovirus exposure and HLA in healthy donors. Data came from immunoSEQ multiplex PCR; TCRdb stores just in-frame clones and leaves some out. The data contain around 270,000 clones, under 90% of them singletons. The specimen was PBMCs. These receptors originate from a girl aged 2 to 9 in good health and CMV-seronegative. CDR3s include the opening cysteine and the closing phenylalanine or tryptophan. Each record gives: CDR3 DNA, CDR3 protein, V gene, J gene, clone size, D gene. A D gene is named only where the DNA matches it firmly. Some rows mark clone size as missing; the rest say once, few, many or name a class of expanded clone.

TGTGCCAGCAGCTCCGGGACATCCCCTTCTAGCAATCAGCCCCAGCATTTT,CASSSGTSPSSNQPQHF,TRBV5-8,TRBJ1-5,once,NA
TGTGCCAGTAGCAAAGACCGGGACACTGAAGCTTTCTTT,CASSKDRDTEAFF,TRBV19,TRBJ1-1,NA,NA
TGTGCCAGCAGCTTGTCGGGCACAGATACGCAGTATTTT,CASSLSGTDTQYF,TRBV11-3,TRBJ2-3,few,NA
TGTGCCAGCAGCTTAGGGACAGCACGCATGAACACTGAAGCTTTCTTT,CASSLGTARMNTEAFF,TRBV11-2,TRBJ1-1,NA,NA
TGCGCCAGCAGCTTGGGGGGGGTCTGGGCAGATACGCAGTATTTT,CASSLGGVWADTQYF,TRBV5-1,TRBJ2-3,NA,NA
TGTGCCAGCAGTGATGGGCGGGTGACCCAGTACTTC,CASSDGRVTQYF,TRBV25-1,TRBJ2-5,NA,NA
TGCGCCAGCAGCTTGGAGAGGCGGTTACGTGGCTACACCTTC,CASSLERRLRGYTF,TRBV5-1,TRBJ1-2,NA,NA
TGTGCCAGCAGCTTGGCCACTCGCAGGGCCGCGTGGGAGCAGTACTTC,CASSLATRRAAWEQYF,TRBV5-8,TRBJ2-7,once,NA
TGTGCCAGCCCCCTCGTAGCTAGCGGGGGCCCTAGCACAGATACGCAGTATTTT,CASPLVASGGPSTDTQYF,TRBV2,TRBJ2-3,NA,TRBD2
TGCAGCGTTGAAGATAGGTCAGTTCGTAACTATTGCTACACCTTC,CSVEDRSVRNYCYTF,TRBV29-1,TRBJ1-2,NA,NA
TGTGCCAGTAGTATTTATGAAGGGACAGGGGATGAAAAACTGTTTTTT,CASSIYEGTGDEKLFF,TRBV19,TRBJ1-4,NA,TRBD1
TGTGCCAGCACGGGCTCGGGAGTTGTCGTCTACGAGCAGTACTTC,CASTGSGVVVYEQYF,TRBV6-6,TRBJ2-7,NA,NA
TGTGCCAGCAGCACACGTCGACTAGCGGACTACGAGCAGTACTTC,CASSTRRLADYEQYF,TRBV14,TRBJ2-7,NA,TRBD2
TGTGCCAGCAGCGACCGGCTGACAGGCAGCTCCTACAATGAGCAGTTCTTC,CASSDRLTGSSYNEQFF,TRBV9,TRBJ2-1,once,NA
TGTGCCACTACACGTACTAAACGGATAGATACGCAGTATTTT,CATTRTKRIDTQYF,TRBV9,TRBJ2-3,NA,NA
TGCGCCAGCAGTCCCGGGGTTAACTACGAGCAGTACTTC,CASSPGVNYEQYF,TRBV10-1,TRBJ2-7,once,NA
TGCAGCGTTCGTAGCGGCGTACCCTACGAGCAGTACTTC,CSVRSGVPYEQYF,TRBV29-1,TRBJ2-7,NA,NA
TGTGCCAGCAGCAGCACCGGGGATGAAAAACTGTTTTTT,CASSSTGDEKLFF,TRBV7-9,TRBJ1-4,NA,NA
TGCGCCAGCAGCCCGATGACAGGGACCAACATTCAGTACTTC,CASSPMTGTNIQYF,TRBV5-1,TRBJ2-4,NA,TRBD1
TGCGCCAGCAGCCACCCTCCGGGGACAGGGGGCGAGGCTAGCGATAGGGGTACGCAGTATTTT,CASSHPPGTGGEASDRGTQYF,TRBV5-1,TRBJ2-3,NA,TRBD1
TGTGCCAGCAGCTTCGAAAGCGCCTATGGCTACACCTTC,CASSFESAYGYTF,TRBV7-9,TRBJ1-2,NA,NA
TGCGCCAGCAGCTTCGGACAGGGGTCCTACAATGAGCAGTTCTTC,CASSFGQGSYNEQFF,TRBV5-1,TRBJ2-1,NA,TRBD1
TGTGCCAGCAGTTTTAAACAGGGGGGCACTGAAGCTTTCTTT,CASSFKQGGTEAFF,TRBV27,TRBJ1-1,NA,TRBD1
TGTGCCACCAGCAGAGACAGGAAACTCTCCTACGAGCAGTACTTC,CATSRDRKLSYEQYF,TRBV15,TRBJ2-7,NA,NA
TGTGCCGGGAAGACAGCTAACTATGGCTACACCTTC,CAGKTANYGYTF,TRBV6-1,TRBJ1-2,NA,NA
TGTGCCAGCAGCCGAGCGGGGGAGCTGTTTTTT,CASSRAGELFF,TRBV27,TRBJ2-2,NA,NA
TGTGCCAGCAGCCTACGACCTGCCGGAGATCAGCCCCAGCATTTT,CASSLRPAGDQPQHF,TRBV5-5,TRBJ1-5,once,NA
TGTGCCAGCAGCCTCAGGTTTTATTCTTCCTACGAGCAGTACTTC,CASSLRFYSSYEQYF,TRBV5-8,TRBJ2-7,NA,NA
TGTGCCAGCAGTTTCACGAACACCGGGGAGCTGTTTTTT,CASSFTNTGELFF,TRBV27,TRBJ2-2,NA,NA
TGTGCCAGCAGCTTGGGCGGGACAGGGGGCTTAGGCTACACCTTC,CASSLGGTGGLGYTF,TRBV5-4,TRBJ1-2,NA,TRBD1
TGTGCTAGTGGTTTTGACAACTTCAATGAGCAGTTCTTC,CASGFDNFNEQFF,TRBV12-5,TRBJ2-1,NA,NA
TGTGCCAGCAGCTTCTCTAGCGGGAGAGGGAATGAGCAGTTCTTC,CASSFSSGRGNEQFF,TRBV13,TRBJ2-1,NA,TRBD2
TGTGCCAGCAATGACCCCGGGACAGGCTACGAGCAGTACTTC,CASNDPGTGYEQYF,TRBV28,TRBJ2-7,NA,TRBD1
TGTGCCACCAGCAGGGTGGGACAGGGGGCGCGAGGGGCCAACGTCCTGACTTTC,CATSRVGQGARGANVLTF,TRBV15,TRBJ2-6,NA,TRBD1
TGTGCCAGCCGACAATGGGGCAGGGTCAGATTATTAGGCTACACCTTC,CASRQWGRVRLLGYTF,TRBV7-2,TRBJ1-2,NA,NA
TGTGCCAGCAGCAGCCGGGGAACCGCTGAAGCTTTCTTT,CASSSRGTAEAFF,TRBV7-3,TRBJ1-1,few,NA
TGTGCCAGCAGCTTTGGGACAGGGGCAGCTTTCTTT,CASSFGTGAAFF,TRBV5-6,TRBJ1-1,few,TRBD1
TGTGCCAGCAGTTGGGGGGGGGAAGAGACCCAGTACTTC,CASSWGGEETQYF,TRBV2,TRBJ2-5,NA,TRBD2
TGCGCCAGCAGCCAACGTCAGGGGTCCAACTATGGCTACACCTTC,CASSQRQGSNYGYTF,TRBV4-1,TRBJ1-2,NA,NA
TGTGCCAGTGCCACGGGACAGCAAGAGACCCAGTACTTC,CASATGQQETQYF,TRBV28,TRBJ2-5,NA,TRBD1
TGTGCCAGTAGTATCGCTAGCGGGGGGCCTTACCTTAATGAGCAGTTCTTC,CASSIASGGPYLNEQFF,TRBV19,TRBJ2-1,few,TRBD2
TGTGCCAGTAGTATAGACCCGGAACCGGGACAGGGGTACTCACCCCTCCACTTT,CASSIDPEPGQGYSPLHF,TRBV19,TRBJ1-6,NA,TRBD1
TGTGCCAGCAGTGATGCGGGTGCCAAAAACATTCAGTACTTC,CASSDAGAKNIQYF,TRBV25-1,TRBJ2-4,NA,NA
TGCAGCTCCCTTACCGGGGTGGAGCAGTACTTC,CSSLTGVEQYF,TRBV29-1,TRBJ2-5,NA,NA